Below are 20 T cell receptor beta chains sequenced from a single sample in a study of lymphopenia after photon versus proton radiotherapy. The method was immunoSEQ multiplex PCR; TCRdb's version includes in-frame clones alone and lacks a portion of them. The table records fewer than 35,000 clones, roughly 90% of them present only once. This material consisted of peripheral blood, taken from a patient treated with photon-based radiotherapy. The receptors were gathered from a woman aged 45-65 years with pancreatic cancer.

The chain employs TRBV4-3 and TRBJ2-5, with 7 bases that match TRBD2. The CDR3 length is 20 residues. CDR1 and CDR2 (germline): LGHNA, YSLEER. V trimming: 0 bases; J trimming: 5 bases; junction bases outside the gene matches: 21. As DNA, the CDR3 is TGCGCCAGCAGCCAAGATTGGGTGAATAGCGGGTCGACCTGGATGGAGACCCAGTACTTC. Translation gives CASSQDWVNSGSTWMETQYF.

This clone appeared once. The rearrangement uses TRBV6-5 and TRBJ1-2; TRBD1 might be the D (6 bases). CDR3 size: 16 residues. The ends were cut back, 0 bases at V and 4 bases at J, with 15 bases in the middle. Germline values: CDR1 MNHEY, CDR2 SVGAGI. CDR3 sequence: CASSYSRAGAGYGYTF. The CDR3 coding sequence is TGTGCCAGCAGTTACTCGAGGGCAGGGGCGGGCTATGGCTACACCTTC.

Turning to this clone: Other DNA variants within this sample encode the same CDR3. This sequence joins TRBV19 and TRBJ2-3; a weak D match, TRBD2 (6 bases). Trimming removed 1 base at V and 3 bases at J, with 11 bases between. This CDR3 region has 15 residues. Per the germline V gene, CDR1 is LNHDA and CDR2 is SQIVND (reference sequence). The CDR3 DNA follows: TGTGCCAGTAGTATAGCCACCGGGACTACAGATACGCAGTATTTT. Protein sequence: CASSIATGTTDTQYF.

The CDR3 loop is CASRSGGAGGYEQYF. In DNA form, the CDR3 reads TGTGCCAGCCGCTCTGGGGGGGCAGGGGGGTACGAGCAGTACTTC. This sequence joins TRBV27 and TRBJ2-7; D is tentatively TRBD1 or TRBD2 (7 bases each). CDR3 length: 15 residues. V was shortened by 8 bases and J by 4 bases, with 21 bases between the two germline ends. The germline gives CDR1 MNHEY, CDR2 SMNVEV (reference sequence).

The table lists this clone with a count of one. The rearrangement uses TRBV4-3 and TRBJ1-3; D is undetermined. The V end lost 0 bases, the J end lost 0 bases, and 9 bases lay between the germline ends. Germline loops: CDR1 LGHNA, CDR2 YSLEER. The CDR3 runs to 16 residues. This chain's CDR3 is CASSQEVAASGNTIYF. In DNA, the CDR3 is TGCGCCAGCAGCCAAGAGGTAGCGGCCTCTGGAAACACCATATATTTT.

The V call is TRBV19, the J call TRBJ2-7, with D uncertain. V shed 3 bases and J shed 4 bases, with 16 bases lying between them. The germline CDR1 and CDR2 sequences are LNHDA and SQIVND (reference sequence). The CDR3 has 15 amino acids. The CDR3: CASSIQISPVYEQYF. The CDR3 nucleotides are TGTGCCAGTAGTATCCAGATCTCACCCGTATACGAGCAGTACTTC.

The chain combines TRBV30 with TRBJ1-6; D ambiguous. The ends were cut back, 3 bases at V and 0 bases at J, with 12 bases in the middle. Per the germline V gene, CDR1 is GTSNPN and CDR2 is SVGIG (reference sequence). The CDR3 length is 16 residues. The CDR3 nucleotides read TGTGCCTGGAGAGGAGGGATTAGCTCCTATAATTCACCCCTCCACTTT. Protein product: CAWRGGISSYNSPLHF.

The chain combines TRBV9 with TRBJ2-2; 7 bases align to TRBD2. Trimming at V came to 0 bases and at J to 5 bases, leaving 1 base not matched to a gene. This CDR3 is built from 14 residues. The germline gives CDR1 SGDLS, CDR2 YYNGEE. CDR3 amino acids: CASSVDGGTGELFF. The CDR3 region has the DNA TGTGCCAGCAGCGTAGACGGGGGGACCGGGGAGCTGTTTTTT.

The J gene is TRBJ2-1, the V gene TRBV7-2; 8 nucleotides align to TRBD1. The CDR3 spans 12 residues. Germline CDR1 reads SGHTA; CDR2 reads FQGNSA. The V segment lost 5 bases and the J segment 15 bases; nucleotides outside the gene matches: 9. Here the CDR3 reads CASSATTGVRFF. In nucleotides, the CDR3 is TGTGCCAGCAGCGCGACGACAGGGGTTCGGTTCTTC.

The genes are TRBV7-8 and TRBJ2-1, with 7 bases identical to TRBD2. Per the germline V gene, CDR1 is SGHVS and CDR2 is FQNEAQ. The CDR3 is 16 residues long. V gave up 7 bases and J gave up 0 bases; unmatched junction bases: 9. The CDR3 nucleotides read TGTGCCAGCATGGATCAGCGGGGCCGCTCCTACAATGAGCAGTTCTTC. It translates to CASMDQRGRSYNEQFF.

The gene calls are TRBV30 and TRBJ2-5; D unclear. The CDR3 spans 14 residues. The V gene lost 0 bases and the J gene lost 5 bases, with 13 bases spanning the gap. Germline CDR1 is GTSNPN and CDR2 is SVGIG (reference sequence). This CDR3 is CAWSVGPTLETQYF. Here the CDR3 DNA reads TGTGCCTGGAGTGTAGGTCCCACTCTGGAGACCCAGTACTTC.

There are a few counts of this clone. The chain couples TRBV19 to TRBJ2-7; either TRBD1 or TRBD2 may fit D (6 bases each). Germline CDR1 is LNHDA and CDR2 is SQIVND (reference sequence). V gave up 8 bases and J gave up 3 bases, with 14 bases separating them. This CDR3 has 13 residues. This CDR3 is CASRQGGGYEQYF. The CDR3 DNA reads TGTGCCAGTCGGCAAGGGGGAGGCTACGAGCAGTACTTC.

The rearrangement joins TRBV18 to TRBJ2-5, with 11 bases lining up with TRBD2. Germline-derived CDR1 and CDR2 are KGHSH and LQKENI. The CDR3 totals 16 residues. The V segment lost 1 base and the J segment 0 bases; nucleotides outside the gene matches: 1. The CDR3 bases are TGTGCCAGCTCACCACTAGCGGGAGGGTACCAAGAGACCCAGTACTTC. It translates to CASSPLAGGYQETQYF.

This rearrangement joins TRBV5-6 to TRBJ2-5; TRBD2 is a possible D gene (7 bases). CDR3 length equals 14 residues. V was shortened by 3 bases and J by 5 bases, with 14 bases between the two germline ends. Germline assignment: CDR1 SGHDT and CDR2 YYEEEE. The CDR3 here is CASSWGRGSETQYF. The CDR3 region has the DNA TGTGCCAGCAGCTGGGGGCGGGGGTCGGAGACCCAGTACTTC.

CDR3 nucleotide sequence: TGTGCCTGGAGGGGAAGTGGCCAGACCCAGTACTTC. Translation gives CAWRGSGQTQYF. The rearrangement uses TRBV30 and TRBJ2-5; D gene unclear. The ends were cut back, 3 bases at V and 6 bases at J, with 11 bases in the middle. The CDR3 totals 12 residues. CDR1 GTSNPN and CDR2 SVGIG come from the germline V gene (reference sequence).

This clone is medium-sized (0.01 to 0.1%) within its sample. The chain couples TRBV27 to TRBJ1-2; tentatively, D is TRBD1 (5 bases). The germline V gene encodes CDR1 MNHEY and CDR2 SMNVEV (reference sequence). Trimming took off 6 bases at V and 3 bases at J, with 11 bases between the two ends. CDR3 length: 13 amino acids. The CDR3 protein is CASSLGADYGYTF. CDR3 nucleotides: TGTGCCAGCAGCCTAGGGGCAGACTATGGCTACACCTTC.

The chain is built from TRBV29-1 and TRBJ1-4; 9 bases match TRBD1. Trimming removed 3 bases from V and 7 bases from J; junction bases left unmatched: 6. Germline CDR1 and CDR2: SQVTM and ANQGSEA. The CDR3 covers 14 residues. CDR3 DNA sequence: TGCAGCGTTGAGCCCCTGGGACAGGGTGAAAAACTGTTTTTT. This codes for CSVEPLGQGEKLFF.

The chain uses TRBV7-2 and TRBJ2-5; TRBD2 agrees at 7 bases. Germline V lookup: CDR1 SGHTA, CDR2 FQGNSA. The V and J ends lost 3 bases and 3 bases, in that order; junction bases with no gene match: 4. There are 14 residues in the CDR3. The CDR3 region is CASSFSGLKETQYF. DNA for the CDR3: TGTGCCAGCAGCTTTAGCGGGCTTAAAGAGACCCAGTACTTC.

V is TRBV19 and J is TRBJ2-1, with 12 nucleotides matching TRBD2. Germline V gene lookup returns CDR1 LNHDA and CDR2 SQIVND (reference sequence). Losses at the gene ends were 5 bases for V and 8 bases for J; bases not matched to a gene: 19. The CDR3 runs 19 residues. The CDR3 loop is CASSPTPEFLAGGVYEQFF. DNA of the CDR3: TGTGCCAGTAGTCCCACCCCAGAATTTCTAGCGGGAGGGGTCTATGAGCAGTTCTTC. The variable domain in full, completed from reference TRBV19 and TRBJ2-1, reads DGGITQSPKYLFRKEGQNVTLSCEQNLNHDAMYWYRQDPGQGLRLIYYSQIVNDFQKGDIAEGYSVSREKKESFPLTVTSAQKNPTAFYLCASSPTPEFLAGGVYEQFFGPGTRLTVL.

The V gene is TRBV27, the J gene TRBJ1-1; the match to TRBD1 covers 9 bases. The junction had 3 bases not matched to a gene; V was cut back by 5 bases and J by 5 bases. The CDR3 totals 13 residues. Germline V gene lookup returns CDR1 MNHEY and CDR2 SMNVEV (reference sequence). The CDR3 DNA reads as TGTGCCAGCAGTCGGACAGGGGTTACTGAAGCTTTCTTT. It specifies CASSRTGVTEAFF.